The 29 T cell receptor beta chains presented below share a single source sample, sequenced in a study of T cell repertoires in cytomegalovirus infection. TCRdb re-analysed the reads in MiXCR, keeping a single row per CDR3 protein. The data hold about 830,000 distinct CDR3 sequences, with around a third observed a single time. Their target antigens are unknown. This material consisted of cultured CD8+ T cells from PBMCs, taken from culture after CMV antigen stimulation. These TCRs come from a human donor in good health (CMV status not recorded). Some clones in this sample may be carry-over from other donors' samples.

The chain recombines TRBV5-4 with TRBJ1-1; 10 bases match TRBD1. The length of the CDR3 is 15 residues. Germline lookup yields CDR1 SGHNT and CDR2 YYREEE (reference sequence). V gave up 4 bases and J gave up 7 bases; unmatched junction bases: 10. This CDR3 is CASSPKDRGSSEAFF. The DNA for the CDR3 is TGTGCCAGCAGCCCAAAGGACAGGGGGAGCAGTGAAGCTTTCTTT.

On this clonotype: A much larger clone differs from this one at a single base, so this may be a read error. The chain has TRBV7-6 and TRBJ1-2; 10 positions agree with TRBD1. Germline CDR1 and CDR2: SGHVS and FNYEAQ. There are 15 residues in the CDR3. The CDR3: CANSLRQGAEYGYTF. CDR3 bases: TGTGCCAACAGCCTTCGACAGGGGGCAGAGTATGGCTACACCTTC.

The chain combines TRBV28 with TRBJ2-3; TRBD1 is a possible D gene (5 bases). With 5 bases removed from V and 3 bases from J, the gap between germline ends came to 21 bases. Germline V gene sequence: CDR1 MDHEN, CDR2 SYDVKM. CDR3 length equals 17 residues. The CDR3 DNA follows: TGTGCCAGCAGTCCTACCCTCCTTCTGACAGAGACAGATACGCAGTATTTT. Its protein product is CASSPTLLLTETDTQYF.

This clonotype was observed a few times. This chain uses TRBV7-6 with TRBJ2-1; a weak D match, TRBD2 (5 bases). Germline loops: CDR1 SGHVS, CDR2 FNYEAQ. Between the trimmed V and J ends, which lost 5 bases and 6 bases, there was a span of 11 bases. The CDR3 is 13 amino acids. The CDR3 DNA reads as TGTGCCAGCAGCGTTAGCGTAGGCAATGAGCAGTTCTTC. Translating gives CASSVSVGNEQFF.

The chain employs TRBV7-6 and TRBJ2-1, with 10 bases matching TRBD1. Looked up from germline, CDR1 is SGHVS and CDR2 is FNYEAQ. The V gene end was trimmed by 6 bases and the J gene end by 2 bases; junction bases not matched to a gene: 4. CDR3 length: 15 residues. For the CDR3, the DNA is TGTGCCAGCAGAGCGACAGGGGGCACCTACAATGAGCAGTTCTTC. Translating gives CASRATGGTYNEQFF.

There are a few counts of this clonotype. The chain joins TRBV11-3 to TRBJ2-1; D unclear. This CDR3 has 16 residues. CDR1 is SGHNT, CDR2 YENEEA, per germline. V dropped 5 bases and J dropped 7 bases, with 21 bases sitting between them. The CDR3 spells CASSESAWASRNEQFF. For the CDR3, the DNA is TGTGCCAGCAGCGAGTCTGCCTGGGCCTCGAGGAATGAGCAGTTCTTC.

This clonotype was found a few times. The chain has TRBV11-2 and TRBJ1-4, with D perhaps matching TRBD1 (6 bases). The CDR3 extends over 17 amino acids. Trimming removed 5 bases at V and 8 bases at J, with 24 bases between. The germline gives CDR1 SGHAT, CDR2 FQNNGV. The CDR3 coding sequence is TGTGCCAGCAGCCACCCGGGACACGGGCTCCTGGACGAAAAACTGTTTTTT. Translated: CASSHPGHGLLDEKLFF.

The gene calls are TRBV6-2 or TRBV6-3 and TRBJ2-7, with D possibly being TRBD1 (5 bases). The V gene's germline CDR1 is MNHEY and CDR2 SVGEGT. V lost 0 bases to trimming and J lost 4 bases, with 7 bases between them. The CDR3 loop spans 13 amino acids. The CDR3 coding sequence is TGTGCCAGCAGTTACTCTGACAGATACGAGCAGTACGTC. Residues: CASSYSDRYEQYV.

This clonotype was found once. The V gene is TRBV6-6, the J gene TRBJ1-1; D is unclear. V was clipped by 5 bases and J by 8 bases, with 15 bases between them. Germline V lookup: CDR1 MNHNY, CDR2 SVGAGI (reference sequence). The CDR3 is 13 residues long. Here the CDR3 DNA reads TGTGCCAGCAGTGACGGACTACCGGGAGAAGCTTTCTTT. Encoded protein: CASSDGLPGEAFF.

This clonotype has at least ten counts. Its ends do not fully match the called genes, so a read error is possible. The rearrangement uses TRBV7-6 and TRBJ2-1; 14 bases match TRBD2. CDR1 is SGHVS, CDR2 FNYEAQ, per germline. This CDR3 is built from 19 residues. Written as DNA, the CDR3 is TGTGCTAGCAGCTTAGCTGGGACTAGCGGGGGTACCTCCTACAATGAGCAGTTCTTC. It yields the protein CASSLAGTSGGTSYNEQFF. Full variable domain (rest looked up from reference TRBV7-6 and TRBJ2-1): GAGVSQSPRYKVTKRGQDVALRCDPISGHVSLYWYRQALGQGPEFLTYFNYEAQQDKSGLPNDRFSAERPEGSISTLTIQRTEQRDSAMYRCASSLAGTSGGTSYNEQFFGPGTRLTVL.

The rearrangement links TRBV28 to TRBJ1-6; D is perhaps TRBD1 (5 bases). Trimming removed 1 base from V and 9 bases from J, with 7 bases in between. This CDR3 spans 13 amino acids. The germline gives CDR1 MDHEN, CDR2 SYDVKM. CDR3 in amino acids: CASSLLGGSPLHF. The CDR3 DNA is TGTGCCAGCAGTTTATTGGGGGGTTCACCCCTCCACTTT. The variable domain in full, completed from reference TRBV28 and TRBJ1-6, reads DVKVTQSSRYLVKRTGEKVFLECVQDMDHENMFWYRQDPGLGLRLIYFSYDVKMKEKGDIPEGYSVSREKKERFSLILESASTNQTSMYLCASSLLGGSPLHFGNGTRLTVT.

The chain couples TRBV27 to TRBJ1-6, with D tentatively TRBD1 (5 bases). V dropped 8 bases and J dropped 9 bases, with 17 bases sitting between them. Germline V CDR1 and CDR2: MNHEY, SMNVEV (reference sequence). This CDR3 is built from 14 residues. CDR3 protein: CASGMGGSSSPLHF. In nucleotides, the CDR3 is TGTGCCAGCGGAATGGGGGGGTCATCTTCACCCCTCCACTTT.

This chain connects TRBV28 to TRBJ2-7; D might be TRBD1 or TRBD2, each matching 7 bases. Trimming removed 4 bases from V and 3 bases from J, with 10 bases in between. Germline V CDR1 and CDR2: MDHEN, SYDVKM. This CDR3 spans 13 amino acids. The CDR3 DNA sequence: TGTGCCAGCAGTTCAGGGGGGGTCTACGAGCAGTACGTC. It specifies CASSSGGVYEQYV.

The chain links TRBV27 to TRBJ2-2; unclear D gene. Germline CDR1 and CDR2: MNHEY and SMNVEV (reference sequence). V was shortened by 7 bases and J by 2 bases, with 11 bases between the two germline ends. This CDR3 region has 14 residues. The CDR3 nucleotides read TGTGCCAGCACCTTTGGCTATAACACCGGGGAGCTGTTTTTT. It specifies CASTFGYNTGELFF.

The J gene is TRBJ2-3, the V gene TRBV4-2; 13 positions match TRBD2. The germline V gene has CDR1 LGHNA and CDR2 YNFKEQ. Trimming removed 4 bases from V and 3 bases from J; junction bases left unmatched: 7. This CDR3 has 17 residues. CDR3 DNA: TGTGCCAGCAGCCCACGGACTAGCGGGGGCGCAACAGATACGCAGTATTTT. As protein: CASSPRTSGGATDTQYF.

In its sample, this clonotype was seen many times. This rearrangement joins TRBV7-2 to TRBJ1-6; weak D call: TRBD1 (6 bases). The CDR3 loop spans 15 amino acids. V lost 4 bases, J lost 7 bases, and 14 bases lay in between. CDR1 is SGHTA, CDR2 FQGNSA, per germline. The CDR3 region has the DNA TGTGCCAGCAGCTCGGGCACAGGGTTAAATTCACCCCTCCACTTT. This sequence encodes CASSSGTGLNSPLHF.

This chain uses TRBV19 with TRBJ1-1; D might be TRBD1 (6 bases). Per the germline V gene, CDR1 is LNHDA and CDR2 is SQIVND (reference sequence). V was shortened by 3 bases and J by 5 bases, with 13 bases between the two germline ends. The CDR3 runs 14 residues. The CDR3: CASSMDRTRTEAFF. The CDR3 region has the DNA TGTGCCAGTAGTATGGACAGAACAAGGACTGAAGCTTTCTTT.

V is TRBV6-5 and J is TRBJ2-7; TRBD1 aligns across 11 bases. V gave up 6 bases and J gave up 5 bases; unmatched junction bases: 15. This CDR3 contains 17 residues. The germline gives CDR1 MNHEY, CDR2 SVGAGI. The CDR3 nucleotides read TGTGCCAGCAGCCCCGTCGTGGGACAGGGGGTAGGGGACGAGCAGTACGTC. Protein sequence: CASSPVVGQGVGDEQYV.

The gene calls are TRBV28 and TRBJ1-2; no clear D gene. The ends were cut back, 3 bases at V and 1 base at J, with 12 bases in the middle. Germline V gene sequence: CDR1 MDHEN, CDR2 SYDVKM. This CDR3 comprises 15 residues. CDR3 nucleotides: TGTGCCAGCAGTTTCTTACAGATTATTAACTATGGCTACACCTTC. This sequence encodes CASSFLQIINYGYTF.

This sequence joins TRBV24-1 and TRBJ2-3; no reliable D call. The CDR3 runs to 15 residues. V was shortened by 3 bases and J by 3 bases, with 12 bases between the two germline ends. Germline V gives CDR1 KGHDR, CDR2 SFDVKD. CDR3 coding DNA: TGTGCCACCAGTGATCCCGGTCACTCGACAGATACGCAGTATTTT. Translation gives CATSDPGHSTDTQYF.

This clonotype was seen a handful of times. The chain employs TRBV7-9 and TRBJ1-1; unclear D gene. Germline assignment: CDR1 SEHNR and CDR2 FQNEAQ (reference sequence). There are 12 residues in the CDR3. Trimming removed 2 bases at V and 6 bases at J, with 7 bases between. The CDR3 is CASSLFGSEAFF. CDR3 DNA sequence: TGTGCCAGCAGCTTATTTGGGTCTGAAGCTTTCTTT. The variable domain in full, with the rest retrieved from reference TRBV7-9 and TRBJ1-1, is DTGVSQNPRHKITKRGQNVTFRCDPISEHNRLYWYRQTLGQGPEFLTYFQNEAQLEKSRLLSDRFSAERPKGSFSTLEIQRTEQGDSAMYLCASSLFGSEAFFGQGTRLTVV.

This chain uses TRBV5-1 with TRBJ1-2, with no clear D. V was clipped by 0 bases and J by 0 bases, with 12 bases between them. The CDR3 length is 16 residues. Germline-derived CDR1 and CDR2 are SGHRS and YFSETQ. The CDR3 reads CASSLVSEGANYGYTF. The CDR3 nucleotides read TGCGCCAGCAGCTTGGTATCCGAGGGAGCTAACTATGGCTACACCTTC.

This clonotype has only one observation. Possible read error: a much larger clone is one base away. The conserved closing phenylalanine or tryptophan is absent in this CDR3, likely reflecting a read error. In nucleotides, the CDR3 is TGTGCCAGCAGCTCCCTACAGGGCTATGCGAGCAATCAGCCCCAGCATTCT. Translation gives CASSSLQGYASNQPQHS. The chain joins TRBV7-8 to TRBJ1-5; the D gene is possibly TRBD1 (6 bases). From germline, CDR1 is SGHVS and CDR2 FQNEAQ. The CDR3 runs to 17 residues. Deletions cut 4 bases from V and 1 base from J, with 17 bases between.

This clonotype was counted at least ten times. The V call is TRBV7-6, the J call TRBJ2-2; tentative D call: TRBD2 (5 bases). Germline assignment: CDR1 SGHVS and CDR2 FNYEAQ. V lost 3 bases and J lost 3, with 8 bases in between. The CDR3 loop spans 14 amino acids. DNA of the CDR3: TGTGCCAGCAGCTTTTCCGGGGACACCGGGGAGCTGTTTTTT. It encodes CASSFSGDTGELFF.

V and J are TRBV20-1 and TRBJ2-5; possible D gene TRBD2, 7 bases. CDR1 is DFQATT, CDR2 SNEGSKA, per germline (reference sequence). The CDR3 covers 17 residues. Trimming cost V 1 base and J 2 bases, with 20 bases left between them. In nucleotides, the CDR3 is TGCAGTGCTAGAGCCCTGGGGGCTAGCGGCGGACAAGAGACCCAGTACTTC. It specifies CSARALGASGGQETQYF.

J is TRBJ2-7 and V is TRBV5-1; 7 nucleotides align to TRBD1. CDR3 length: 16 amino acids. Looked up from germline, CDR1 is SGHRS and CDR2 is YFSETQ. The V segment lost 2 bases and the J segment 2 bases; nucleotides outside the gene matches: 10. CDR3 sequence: CASSLPRDSETYEQYF. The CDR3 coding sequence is TGCGCCAGCAGCTTACCCCGGGACAGCGAGACCTACGAGCAGTACTTC. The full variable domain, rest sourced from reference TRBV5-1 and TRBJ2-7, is KAGVTQTPRYLIKTRGQQVTLSCSPISGHRSVSWYQQTPGQGLQFLFEYFSETQRNKGNFPGRFSGRQFSNSRSEMNVSTLELGDSALYLCASSLPRDSETYEQYFGPGTRLTVT.

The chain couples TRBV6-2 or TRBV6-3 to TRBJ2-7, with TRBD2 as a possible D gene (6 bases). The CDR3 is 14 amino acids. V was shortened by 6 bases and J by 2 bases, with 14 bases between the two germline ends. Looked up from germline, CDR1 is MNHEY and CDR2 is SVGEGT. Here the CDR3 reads CASREGLNPYEQYV. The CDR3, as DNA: TGTGCCAGCAGGGAGGGACTTAACCCCTACGAGCAGTACGTC.

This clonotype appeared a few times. The CDR3 protein is CASSSYMALRPVIDEQFF. The CDR3 DNA sequence: TGTGCCAGCAGCTCCTATATGGCGCTCCGGCCGGTGATTGATGAGCAGTTCTTC. The rearrangement links TRBV5-5 to TRBJ2-1; the D is unclear. The CDR3 loop spans 18 amino acids. V was trimmed by 3 bases and J by 8 bases, leaving 27 bases between them. Germline loops: CDR1 SGHKS, CDR2 YYEKEE (reference sequence). Looking up the rest from reference TRBV5-5 and TRBJ2-1 gives the full variable domain: DAGVTQSPTHLIKTRGQQVTLRCSPISGHKSVSWYQQVLGQGPQFIFQYYEKEERGRGNFPDRFSARQFPNYSSELNVNALLLGDSALYLCASSSYMALRPVIDEQFFGPGTRLTVL.

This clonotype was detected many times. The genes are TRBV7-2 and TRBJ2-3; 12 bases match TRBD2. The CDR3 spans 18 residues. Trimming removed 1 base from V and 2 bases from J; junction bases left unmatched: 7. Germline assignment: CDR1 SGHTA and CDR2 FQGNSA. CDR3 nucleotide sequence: TGTGCCAGCAGCTTAGACCCGCGACTAGCGGGGGTCACAGATACGCAGTATTTT. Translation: CASSLDPRLAGVTDTQYF.